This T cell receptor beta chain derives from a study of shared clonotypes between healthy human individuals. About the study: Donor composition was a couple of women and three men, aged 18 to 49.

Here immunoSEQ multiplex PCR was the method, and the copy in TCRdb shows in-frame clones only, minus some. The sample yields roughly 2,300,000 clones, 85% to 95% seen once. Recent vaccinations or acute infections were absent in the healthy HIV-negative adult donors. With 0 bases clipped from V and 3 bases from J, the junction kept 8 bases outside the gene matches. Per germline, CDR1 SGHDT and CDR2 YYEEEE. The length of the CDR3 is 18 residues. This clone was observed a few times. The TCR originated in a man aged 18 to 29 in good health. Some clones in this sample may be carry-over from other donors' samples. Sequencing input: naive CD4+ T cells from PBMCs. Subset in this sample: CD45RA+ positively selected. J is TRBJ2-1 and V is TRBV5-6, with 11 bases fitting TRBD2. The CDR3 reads CASSLGLAGILGYNEQFF. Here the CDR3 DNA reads TGTGCCAGCAGCTTGGGACTAGCGGGAATCCTGGGCTACAATGAGCAGTTCTTC.